This T cell receptor (beta chain) was recovered during a study of T cell responses to AZD1222 COVID-19 vaccine. The germline gives CDR1 GTSNPN, CDR2 SVGIG (reference sequence). The germline V and J ends were trimmed by 2 bases and 10 bases, with 12 bases remaining between them. The CDR3 spans 12 residues. The method was immunoSEQ multiplex PCR; TCRdb's version includes in-frame clones alone and lacks a portion of them. The table has roughly 97,000 clones, around nine tenths seen once. This clonotype originated in an adult who received the MenACWY meningococcal vaccine as a control. V gene TRBV30 combines with J gene TRBJ1-5, with a possible D match to TRBD1 (6 bases). The material sequenced was peripheral blood, taken 28 days after the second dose of the MenACWY control vaccine. The CDR3 DNA follows: TGTGCCTGGAGTAGACAGGACGGTCCCCAGCATTTT. It specifies CAWSRQDGPQHF.